The 4 T cell receptor beta chains listed next were all sequenced from one sample in a study of cytomegalovirus exposure and HLA in healthy donors. The primer mix had 60 Vbeta and 13 Jbeta primers. Produced via immunoSEQ multiplex PCR; TCRdb's table is partial and in-frame only. Among 110,000 to 150,000 clones listed, approximately 79% were seen once. The material sequenced was PBMCs. These receptors all stem from a woman aged 45 to 65 in good health and CMV-seropositive.

The chain couples TRBV7-2 to TRBJ1-1, with a possible D match to TRBD1 (6 bases). V shed 2 bases and J shed 5 bases, with 12 bases lying between them. Germline V gene sequence: CDR1 SGHTA, CDR2 FQGNSA. CDR3 length: 14 amino acids. CDR3 protein: CASSLYNRATEAFF. In DNA, the CDR3 is TGTGCCAGCAGCTTATATAACAGGGCAACTGAAGCTTTCTTT.

The chain employs TRBV6-6 and TRBJ2-3; D not certain. Trimming removed 1 base from V and 2 bases from J, with 7 bases in between. The CDR3 spans 14 residues. Germline CDR1 is MNHNY and CDR2 is SVGAGI (reference sequence). CDR3 sequence reads: CASSYFAITDTQYF. The CDR3 region has the DNA TGTGCCAGCAGTTACTTTGCGATCACAGATACGCAGTATTTT.

V usage is TRBV7-8 and J usage is TRBJ2-7; TRBD1 is a possible D gene (5 bases). Germline-derived CDR1 and CDR2 are SGHVS and FQNEAQ. The V end lost 5 bases, the J end lost 4 bases, and 12 bases lay between the germline ends. This CDR3 is 13 amino acids long. CDR3 coding DNA: TGTGCCAGCAGCCATACAGGAGTGTACGAGCAGTACTTC. Translated, it gives CASSHTGVYEQYF.

The chain uses TRBV18 and TRBJ1-1; 9 bases are a match to TRBD1. Germline CDR1 KGHSH, CDR2 LQKENI. V lost 3 bases, J lost 0 bases, and 2 bases stayed unmatched. CDR3 size: 15 residues. The CDR3 DNA follows: TGTGCCAGCTCACCGACAGGGGGAATGAACACTGAAGCTTTCTTT. This sequence encodes CASSPTGGMNTEAFF.